This T cell receptor (beta chain) was documented in a study of blood T cell repertoires in COVID-19. Background on the study: Some COVID-19 samples were acute and others convalescent; all came from the United States, Italy and Spain. T cells, B-cell-depleted T cells, or PBMCs supplied cDNA or gDNA.

This clone occurred a few times. Measured with immunoSEQ multiplex PCR; TCRdb has only the in-frame clones, and not every one. The table records about 54,000 clones, approximately 87% of them present only once. The receptor comes from a human donor in a cohort sampled during active COVID-19. Specimen: peripheral blood.

This chain's CDR3 is CASRPGTGQTSYGYTF. The CDR3 DNA reads as TGTGCCAGCAGGCCCGGGACAGGGCAGACCTCCTATGGCTACACCTTC. V gene TRBV6-6 combines with J gene TRBJ1-2; 9 positions match TRBD1. This CDR3 spans 16 amino acids. V dropped 6 bases and J dropped 4; count of bases not matched to a gene: 12. The V gene's germline CDR1 is MNHNY and CDR2 SVGAGI (reference sequence).